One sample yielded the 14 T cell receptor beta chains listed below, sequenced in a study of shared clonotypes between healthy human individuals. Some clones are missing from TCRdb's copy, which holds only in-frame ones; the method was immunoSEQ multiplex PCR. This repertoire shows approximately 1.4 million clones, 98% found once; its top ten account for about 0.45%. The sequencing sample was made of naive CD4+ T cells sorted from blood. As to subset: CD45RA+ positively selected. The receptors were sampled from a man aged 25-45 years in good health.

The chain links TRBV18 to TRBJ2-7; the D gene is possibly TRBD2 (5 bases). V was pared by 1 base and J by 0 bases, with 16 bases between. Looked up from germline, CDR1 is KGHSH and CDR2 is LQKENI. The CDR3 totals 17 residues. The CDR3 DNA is TGTGCCAGCTCACCACTTGCAGACTCGGCGGGCTCCTACGAGCAGTACTTC. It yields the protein CASSPLADSAGSYEQYF.

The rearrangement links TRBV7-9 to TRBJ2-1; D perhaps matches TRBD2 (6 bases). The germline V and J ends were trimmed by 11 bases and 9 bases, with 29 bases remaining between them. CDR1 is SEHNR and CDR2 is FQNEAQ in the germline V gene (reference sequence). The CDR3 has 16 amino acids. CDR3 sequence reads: CASFPIPGGIGGEQFF. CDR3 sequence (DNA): TGTGCCTCTTTCCCTATCCCGGGCGGGATCGGGGGTGAGCAGTTCTTC.

The CDR3 nucleotides are TGTGCCAGCAGTCACTATCCAGGGCGCTACAATGAGCAGTTCTTC. Its protein is CASSHYPGRYNEQFF. The chain has TRBV6-6 and TRBJ2-1, with D tentatively TRBD1 (5 bases). The CDR3 consists of 15 residues. Trimming removed 5 bases at V and 3 bases at J, with 14 bases between. Per the germline V gene, CDR1 is MNHNY and CDR2 is SVGAGI (reference sequence).

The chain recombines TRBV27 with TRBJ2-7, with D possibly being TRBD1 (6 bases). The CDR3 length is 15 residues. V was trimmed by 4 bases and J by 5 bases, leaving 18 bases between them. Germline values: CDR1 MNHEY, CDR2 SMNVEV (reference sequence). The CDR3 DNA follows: TGTGCCAGCAGTTACGGTGGGGGCGGAGTTAACGAGCAGTACTTC. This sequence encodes CASSYGGGGVNEQYF.

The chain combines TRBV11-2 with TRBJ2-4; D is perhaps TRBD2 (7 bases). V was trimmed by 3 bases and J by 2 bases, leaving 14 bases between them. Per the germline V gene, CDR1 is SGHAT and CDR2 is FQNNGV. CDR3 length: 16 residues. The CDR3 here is CASSFDPGGTKNIQYF. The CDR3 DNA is TGTGCCAGCAGCTTCGATCCGGGGGGCACCAAAAACATTCAGTACTTC.

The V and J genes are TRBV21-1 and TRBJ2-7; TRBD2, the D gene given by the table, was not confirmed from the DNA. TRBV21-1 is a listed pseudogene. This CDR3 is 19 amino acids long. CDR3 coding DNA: TGTGCCAGCAGCAAGGGACTAGCGAAGCTTGCCGTAAATTTCTACGAGCAGTACTTC. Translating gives CASSKGLAKLAVNFYEQYF.

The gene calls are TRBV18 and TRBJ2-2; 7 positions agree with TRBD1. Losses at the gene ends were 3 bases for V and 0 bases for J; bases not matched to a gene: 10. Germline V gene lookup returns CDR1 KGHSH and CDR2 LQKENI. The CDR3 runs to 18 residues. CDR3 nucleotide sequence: TGTGCCAGCTCACCTTCGATTTTGGACAGGCCGAACACCGGGGAGCTGTTTTTT. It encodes CASSPSILDRPNTGELFF.

CDR3 sequence reads: CASSQGQTFSDTQYF. CDR3 bases: TGCGCCAGCAGCCAAGGACAAACTTTTTCGGATACGCAGTATTTT. This rearrangement joins TRBV4-3 to TRBJ2-3; D gene uncertain. CDR1 and CDR2 (germline): LGHNA, YSLEER. The V and J ends lost 1 base and 6 bases respectively, with 14 bases between them. This CDR3 comprises 15 residues.

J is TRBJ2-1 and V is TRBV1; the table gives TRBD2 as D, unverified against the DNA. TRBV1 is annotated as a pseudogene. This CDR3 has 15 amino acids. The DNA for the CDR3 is TGCACCAGCAGTTGGACTAGCGGGAGGGCCGGGGTGCAGTTCTTC. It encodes CTSSWTSGRAGVQFF.

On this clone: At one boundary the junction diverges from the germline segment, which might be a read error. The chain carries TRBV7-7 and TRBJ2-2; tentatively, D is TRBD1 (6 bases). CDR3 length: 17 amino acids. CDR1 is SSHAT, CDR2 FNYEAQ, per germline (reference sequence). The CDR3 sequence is CASSSIKGGSSTGELFF. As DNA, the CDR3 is TGTGCTAGCAGCTCAATCAAAGGGGGAAGTAGCACCGGGGAGCTGTTTTTT.

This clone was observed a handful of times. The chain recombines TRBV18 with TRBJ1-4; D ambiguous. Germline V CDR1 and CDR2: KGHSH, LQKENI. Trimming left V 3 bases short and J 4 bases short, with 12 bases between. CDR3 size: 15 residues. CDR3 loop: CASSPSPVGNEKLFF. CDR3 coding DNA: TGTGCCAGCTCACCTTCTCCGGTCGGTAATGAAAAACTGTTTTTT.

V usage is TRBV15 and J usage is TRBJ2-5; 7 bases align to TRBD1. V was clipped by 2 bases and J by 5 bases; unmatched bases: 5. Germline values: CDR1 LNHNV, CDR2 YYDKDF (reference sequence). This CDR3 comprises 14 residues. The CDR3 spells CATSRTRGQETQYF. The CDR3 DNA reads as TGTGCCACCAGCAGAACGAGGGGGCAGGAGACCCAGTACTTC.

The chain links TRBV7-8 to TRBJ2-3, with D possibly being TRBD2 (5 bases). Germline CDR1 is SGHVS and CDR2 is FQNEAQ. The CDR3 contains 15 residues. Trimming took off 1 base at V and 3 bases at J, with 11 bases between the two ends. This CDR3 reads CASSLGGVETDTQYF. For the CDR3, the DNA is TGTGCCAGCAGCTTAGGGGGAGTTGAAACAGATACGCAGTATTTT.

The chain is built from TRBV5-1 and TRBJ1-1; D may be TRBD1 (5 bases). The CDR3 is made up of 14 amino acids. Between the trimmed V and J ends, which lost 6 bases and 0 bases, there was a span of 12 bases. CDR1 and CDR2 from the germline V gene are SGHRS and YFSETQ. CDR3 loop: CASIEGPLNTEAFF. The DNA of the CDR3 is TGCGCCAGCATCGAGGGACCCCTGAACACTGAAGCTTTCTTT.